This paragraph reports one T cell receptor beta chain. What it binds is unknown. RNA transcripts yielded amplified TCR beta CDR3 regions. HTBI primers drove first-round RT-PCR of the TCR CDR3. One entry per CDR3 protein, called by TCRdb with MiXCR from the multiplex PCR reads. The data contain approximately 620,000 distinct CDR3 sequences, roughly a sixth of them singletons. The data belong to a study of T cells in Graves' hyperthyroidism and ophthalmopathy. Study-wide findings and caveats: In validation, the model predicted ophthalmopathy. These predictions came a median roughly seven months before onset.

V lost 3 bases and J lost 3; bases outside the gene matches: 10. Per germline, CDR1 MGHDK and CDR2 SYGVNS. There are 16 residues in the CDR3. Patients having uncontrolled infection, another autoimmune disease, pregnancy or lactation were not included. The sequencing sample was made of blood. This clonotype originated in a woman aged 40 to 49 with Graves' ophthalmopathy. The chain is built from TRBV25-1 and TRBJ2-5, with 7 bases lining up with TRBD1. CDR3 amino acids: CASSDSGRGQKETQYF. CDR3 DNA sequence: TGTGCCAGCAGTGATTCCGGTAGGGGGCAAAAAGAGACCCAGTACTTC.